This T cell receptor beta chain was retrieved from a study of PD-1 blockade in classical Hodgkin lymphoma. All trial patients relapsed after autologous stem cell transplantation. As concerns this clone: Its cognate antigen is unknown.

Study conclusions and caveats: Exclusion covered patients beginning nivolumab under 1 year post-ASCT.

TCRdb's copy holds only in-frame clones and misses some; the assay was immunoSEQ multiplex PCR. The repertoire has about 150,000 clones, approximately 80% of them found once; the top ten carry roughly 9.8%. The CDR3 sequence is 15 residues long. Germline V gene sequence: CDR1 MNHNY, CDR2 SVGAGI (reference sequence). The V end lost 4 bases, the J end lost 0 bases, and 9 bases lay between the germline ends. J is TRBJ1-4 and V is TRBV6-6; D remains ambiguous. This clonotype originated in a human donor with classical Hodgkin lymphoma. The material sequenced was peripheral blood mononuclear cells (PBMCs), taken before the second cycle of nivolumab. CDR3 in DNA: TGTGCCAGCAGTTTAACAGCAGCAACTAATGAAAAACTGTTTTTT. Translation gives CASSLTAATNEKLFF.